This TCR beta chain was retrieved from a study of T cell changes during pregnancy in multiple sclerosis. Using immunoSEQ multiplex PCR, the repertoire was profiled, and TCRdb retains in-frame clones only, with some absent. Here the sample spans more than 35,000 clones, 90% to 95% being singletons. Germline CDR1 SGHTA, CDR2 FQGNSA. V lost 2 bases and J lost 7, with 9 bases in between. CDR3 length: 13 amino acids. The sample here was CD4+ T cells from peripheral blood mononuclear cells, taken in the third trimester of pregnancy. This chain uses TRBV7-2 with TRBJ1-5; D unresolved. This TCR derives from a female donor in good health, enrolled as a control in a pregnancy study. The CDR3 coding sequence is TGTGCCAGCAGCTTATCCTACCTCCAGCCCCAGCATTTT. Translation: CASSLSYLQPQHF. The full variable domain, in which reference TRBV7-2 and TRBJ1-5 provide the parts outside the CDR3, is GAGVSQSPSNKVTEKGKDVELRCDPISGHTALYWYRQSLGQGLEFLIYFQGNSAPDKSGLPSDRFSAERTGGSVSTLTIQRTQQEDSAVYLCASSLSYLQPQHFGDGTRLSIL.